This T cell receptor beta chain was recovered during a study of CD8 T cells in ankylosing spondylitis. Ten or more counts support this clonotype. The ends were cut back, 7 bases at V and 5 bases at J, with 14 bases in the middle. CDR3 length: 14 residues. TCRdb analysed the 5' RACE reads with MiXCR anew, one entry per CDR3 protein. The table includes 220,000 or so distinct CDR3 sequences, about 10% detected once. The sequenced sample consisted of blood, either unsorted or a sorted T cell fraction (not recorded which). This sequence originates from a male donor with ankylosing spondylitis or in good health (not recorded which). This chain joins TRBV12-3 or TRBV12-4 and TRBJ2-2; D is uncertain. As DNA, the CDR3 is TGTGCCAGCATGAGAAACAGCCGTACCGGGGAGCTGTTTTTT. Its protein product is CASMRNSRTGELFF.